Included here is one T cell receptor (beta chain) sequence, with context. Its specificity is not known. This sample is part of a study of CD8 T cells in ankylosing spondylitis. Whole-study results and caveats: Some motif variants had been reported before (in reactive arthritis synovial fluid and blood). Roughly eight highly homologous variants made up a TCR beta motif that seemed to typify ankylosing spondylitis blood. Relatively scarce in peripheral blood, disease-linked clones were CD8+.

CDR3 length: 15 residues. CDR1 SGHRS and CDR2 YFSETQ come from the germline V gene. Trimming removed 0 bases at V and 0 bases at J, with 9 bases between. For TCR beta, libraries came from quantitative 5'-RACE with molecular barcodes. TCRdb reprocessed the 5' RACE reads with MiXCR, giving one entry per CDR3 protein. The data show under 450,000 distinct CDR3 sequences, over 15% seen once. The sequence derives from a male donor with ankylosing spondylitis. The chain recombines TRBV5-1 with TRBJ1-2; D gene ambiguous. Sample: blood, either unsorted or a sorted T cell fraction (not recorded which). The CDR3 loop reads CASSLGSVANYGYTF. The CDR3 DNA reads TGCGCCAGCAGCTTGGGGTCGGTAGCTAACTATGGCTACACCTTC.